This T cell receptor (beta chain) derives from a study of T-cell reconstitution after alpha-beta-depleted transplantation in children. Concerning this clonotype: Its antigen is currently unknown.

General study results and limits: TCRbeta diversity was high at day 60 in some patients (a result of surviving recipient T cells and thymic progenitors). About two months after transplant, alpha-beta T cells reportedly came from several hundred expanded graft clones. One year post-transplant, T-cell counts and diversity were largely derived from T cells produced anew.

The TCRbeta library incorporated unique molecular identifiers. TCRdb itself ran the PCR reads through MiXCR, one entry per CDR3 protein. The table lists roughly 420,000 distinct CDR3 sequences, 15% to 20% of them singletons. V was cut by 1 base and J by 6 bases, with 13 bases left in between. This CDR3 contains 14 residues. The sequence came from a boy under two years old who had a stem cell transplant for Wiskott-Aldrich syndrome, so the T cells may come from the graft donor. This specimen was PBMCs, mostly from graft donor cells, taken 360 days after TCRalphabeta/CD19-depleted stem cell transplant. The gene calls are TRBV12-3 or TRBV12-4 and TRBJ2-7, with D unclear. CDR3 sequence reads: CASSLGGPSGEQYF. CDR3 DNA: TGTGCCAGCAGTTTAGGTGGACCGAGTGGCGAGCAGTACTTC.